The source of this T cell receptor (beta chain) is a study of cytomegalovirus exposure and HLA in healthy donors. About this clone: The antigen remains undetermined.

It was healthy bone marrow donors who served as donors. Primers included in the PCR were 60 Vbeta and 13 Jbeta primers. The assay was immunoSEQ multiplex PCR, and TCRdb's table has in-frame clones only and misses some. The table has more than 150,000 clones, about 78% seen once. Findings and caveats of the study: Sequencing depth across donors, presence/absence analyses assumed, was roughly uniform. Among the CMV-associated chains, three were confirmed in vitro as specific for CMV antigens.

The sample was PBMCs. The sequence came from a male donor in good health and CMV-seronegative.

The CDR3 is CASRFGTGASPLHF. The CDR3 nucleotides read TGTGCCAGCAGATTCGGGACAGGGGCTTCACCCCTCCACTTT. This chain uses TRBV27 with TRBJ1-6; 10 nucleotides align to TRBD1. Looked up from germline, CDR1 is MNHEY and CDR2 is SMNVEV (reference sequence). Trimming cost V 6 bases and J 9 bases; bases outside gene matches: 5. The CDR3 is 14 amino acids.